The table lists the clone carrying this T cell receptor beta chain with a count of one. Its antigen is not identified. Time point here: recipient sample about 28 days before transplant, after cytoreduction. TCRdb keeps only in-frame clones here, not all; method: immunoSEQ multiplex PCR. The table lists more than 25,000 clones, around 80% of them singletons. This sample was taken from a study of T cell clonotyping in hematopoietic cell transplantation. Regarding the study as a whole: Recipient TCR diversity dropped after transplant; expanded clonotypes rose from day 30 to 180. CD4 and CD8 repertoire contributions could not be separated without sorting.

The CDR3 sequence is 14 residues long. The V end lost 1 base, the J end lost 6 bases, and 13 bases lay between the germline ends. The germline gives CDR1 SGHRS, CDR2 YFSETQ. The sequences come from peripheral blood mononuclear cells, collected before stem cell transplant. This TCR came from a woman aged 25 to 39 with chronic myeloid leukemia. Some clones in this sample may be carry-over from other donors' samples. The chain couples TRBV5-1 to TRBJ1-2; D remains ambiguous. As DNA, the CDR3 is TGCGCCAGCAGCTTGCTTGAAGTCGGGAATGGCTACACCTTC. Protein sequence: CASSLLEVGNGYTF.